Sequencing of this TCR beta chain was carried out in a study of OX40 agonist ivuxolimab in advanced cancers. For context, the study as a whole: Ivuxolimab was an agonistic, fully human IgG2 monoclonal antibody directed against OX40 (CD134), a costimulatory receptor. Peripheral TCRbeta sequencing was intended to test whether TCR sequence diversity was altered and clonal T-cell expansion was caused by ivuxolimab. The paper describes the monotherapy dose-escalation part (N ≈ 52 patients) of the phase I trial of ivuxolimab. Intravenous ivuxolimab was administered to patients every 2 weeks at six dose levels: 0.01, 0.1, 0.3, 1.5, 3 and 10 mg/kg. Among the approximately 54 dose-escalation patients, about 20 had hepatocellular carcinoma, roughly 15 melanoma, 9 renal cell carcinoma and 9 head and neck cancer. In the dose-escalation cohort, 75% to 85% of patients were male, and the mean age was around 65 years with a range of roughly 23 to 90. Patients were allowed to have had prior anti-PD-1, anti-PD-L1 or anti-CTLA-4 therapy, and approximately 39% of the dose-escalation patients had been treated with checkpoint inhibitors. Partial responses were achieved by three dose-escalation patients, of whom one had hepatocellular carcinoma and two had cutaneous melanoma.

The trial excluded patients who had a history of autoimmune disease or were on systemic immunosuppression. Peripheral blood for TCR sequencing was collected from all dose cohorts at baseline, on cycle 4 day 1, and on cycle 7 day 1. Samples came from an open-label, multicenter, first-in-human phase I dose-escalation trial of ivuxolimab. Adults with locally advanced or metastatic melanoma, renal cell carcinoma, hepatocellular carcinoma or head and neck squamous cell carcinoma were enrolled in the trial. CD4+ and CD8+ T cells were sorted separately from peripheral blood before TCR sequencing. The CDR1 and CDR2 encoded by the germline V gene are MDHEN and SYDVKM. V trim: 3 bases; J trim: 6 bases; unmatched bases: 4. Spanning cysteine to phenylalanine, the CDR3 consists of 15 amino acids. Only the CDR3 DNA stays, 45 bases, in frame from base 1. Broad study findings and their caveats: The antigen specificity of the clonally expanded peripheral T cells was not determined. Low levels of normalized T-cell clonal expansion were also seen in some patients who did not respond. At doses of 0.1 to 3.0 mg/kg, clonal expansion of both CD4+ and CD8+ blood T cells was observed from baseline to week 6. In partial responders in the 0.1-3.0 mg/kg groups, normalized peripheral clonal expansion was found to be among the lowest, especially among CD8+ T cells. After ivuxolimab, CD8+ T cells had more expanded clones than CD4+ T cells on average.

Note on this clone: What antigen it recognizes has not been identified. No much larger clone is present one base from it, and per-base qualities are unavailable.

To sequence the TCRbeta CDR3 region, genomic DNA was isolated from the sorted cells. TCRbeta CDR3 regions were sequenced using the immunoSEQ Assay. TCRdb retrieved this table from immuneACCESS and kept in-frame rearrangements only. Not all clones are present; in checked studies, unresolved V genes account for under half, and no reason is known for the remainder. The sample table contains around 50,000 clones; only one count was recorded for approximately 71% of them. The ten top clones hold approximately 2.6% of the sample. The sample here was CD4+ or CD8+ T cells sorted from blood, taken in a trial of the OX40 agonist ivuxolimab. The clonotype was recovered from an adult with an advanced solid tumor such as melanoma, head and neck, liver or kidney cancer. The sequence is built from TRBV28 and TRBJ2-3, with 12 junctional bases fitting TRBD2. CDR3 reads: CASSFLAGGPDTQYF. The DNA sequence is as follows: TGTGCCAGCAGTTTCCTAGCGGGAGGGCCGGATACGCAGTATTTT.